This TCR beta chain was identified during a study of T cell repertoires in cytomegalovirus infection. Whole-study results and caveats: The response measured ex vivo was dominated by TCR beta clonotypes (HLA-C-restricted and CMV-specific).

TCRdb fed the reads into MiXCR, producing one record per CDR3 protein. The sample holds about 220,000 distinct CDR3 sequences; about 40% are singletons and the top ten take 55% to 60%. To note about this clonotype: Its matching antigen is unknown.

The sequences come from CD8+ T cells from cultured PBMCs, collected from culture after CMV antigen stimulation. The receptor was derived from a human donor in good health (CMV status not recorded). Some clones in this sample may be carry-over from other donors' samples.

CDR3 sequence reads: CARGTDTGELFF. The CDR3 nucleotides read TGTGCTCGAGGGACGGACACCGGGGAGCTGTTTTTT. The chain joins TRBV11-2 to TRBJ2-2; D possibly matches TRBD1 or TRBD2 (5 bases each). Germline CDR1 SGHAT, CDR2 FQNNGV. The CDR3 consists of 12 residues.